The sequence of this T cell receptor beta chain was determined in a study of blood T cell repertoires in COVID-19. The wider study: Collection of acute and convalescent COVID-19 samples took place in the United States, Italy and Spain. PBMCs, B-cell-depleted T cells, or T cells were the source of the cDNA or gDNA that made up the material.

In germline, CDR1 is KGHSH, CDR2 LQKENI. With 6 bases clipped from V and 3 bases from J, the junction kept 6 bases outside the gene matches. The CDR3 is 14 residues long. TCRdb's table, derived via immunoSEQ multiplex PCR, lists solely in-frame clones and lacks some. The sample consists of roughly 430,000 clones, approximately 91% of them appearing once. The chain has TRBV18 and TRBJ1-2, with 8 nucleotides matching TRBD1. Sequencing was carried out using PBMCs or T cells enriched from blood (not recorded which). The TCR originated in a woman between 40 and 55 years old with acute COVID-19. The CDR3 spells CASSELTGDYGYTF. The CDR3 DNA sequence: TGTGCCAGCTCTGAACTGACAGGGGACTATGGCTACACCTTC.